Listed here are 16 T cell receptor beta chains from one sample, sequenced in a study of shared clonotypes between healthy human individuals (dated by TCRdb to 2020 to 2022). Libraries were constructed by the immunoSEQ multiplex PCR assay. TCRdb took this table from immuneACCESS and kept in-frame rearrangements with V and J called. Such tables lack part of the clones; where checked against another copy, unresolved V genes explain under half of the gap, and the rest is unexplained. Across this sample there are 800,000 or so clones, with about 96% seen only once. Approximately 0.2% of the sample is in the top ten clones. CD8 naive samples were CD45RO-negative cells positively selected for CCR7, giving a CD45RA+CCR7+ population that excluded TemRA cells. Specimen: naive CD8+ T cells sorted from blood. The sample's cell subset or site label is to be understood as: CD45RA+CCR7+. These receptors all stem from a man aged 25-40 years in good health.

Here the CDR3 reads CASSWTGGMDEQYF. The CDR3 DNA reads as TGCGCCAGCAGCTGGACAGGGGGCATGGACGAGCAGTACTTC. This chain joins TRBV5-1 and TRBJ2-7, with 11 bases that match TRBD1. CDR1 SGHRS and CDR2 YFSETQ come from the germline V gene. Trimming cost V 3 bases and J 5 bases; bases outside gene matches: 4. The CDR3 has 14 residues.

V usage is TRBV5-6 and J usage is TRBJ2-7; TRBD1 agrees at 7 bases. CDR3 size: 15 residues. After removal of 4 bases from V and 5 bases from J, the junction contained 12 bases not matched to a gene. Per germline, CDR1 SGHDT and CDR2 YYEEEE. CDR3 DNA sequence: TGTGCCAGCAGCGGAACACAGGGGCCCCACCACGAGCAGTACTTC. Its protein is CASSGTQGPHHEQYF.

CDR3 in amino acids: CASRDSPSYEQYF. In nucleotides, the CDR3 is TGTGCCAGCCGGGACAGCCCGTCCTACGAGCAGTACTTC. V usage is TRBV6-1 and J usage is TRBJ2-7, with 7 bases identical to TRBD1. The CDR3 consists of 13 residues. V trimming: 8 bases; J trimming: 1 base; junction bases outside the gene matches: 5. Looked up from germline, CDR1 is MNHNS and CDR2 is SASEGT.

The chain couples TRBV2 to TRBJ2-1; D possibly corresponds to TRBD2 (7 bases). This CDR3 comprises 15 residues. From germline, CDR1 is SNHLY and CDR2 FYNNEI. Between the trimmed V and J ends, which lost 8 bases and 8 bases, there was a span of 22 bases. The CDR3: CASLGGRYYSDEQFF. Here the CDR3 DNA reads TGTGCCAGCTTGGGGGGGCGGTATTATTCGGATGAGCAGTTCTTC. Filled out from reference TRBV2 and TRBJ2-1, the complete variable domain reads EPEVTQTPSHQVTQMGQEVILRCVPISNHLYFYWYRQILGQKVEFLVSFYNNEISEKSEIFDDQFSVERPDGSNFTLKIRSTKLEDSAMYFCASLGGRYYSDEQFFGPGTRLTVL.

The genes are TRBV19 and TRBJ2-3; 8 bases line up with TRBD2. Trimming at V came to 3 bases and at J to 0 bases, leaving 14 bases not matched to a gene. The CDR3 sequence is 19 residues long. Per germline, CDR1 LNHDA and CDR2 SQIVND (reference sequence). The CDR3 bases are TGTGCCAGTAGTATTTCTATTGGTACTAGCGGTAATAGCACAGATACGCAGTATTTT. Translating gives CASSISIGTSGNSTDTQYF.

The V gene is TRBV7-8, the J gene TRBJ2-7; 9 bases map to TRBD1. CDR3 length: 14 residues. Germline V lookup: CDR1 SGHVS, CDR2 FQNEAQ. The V gene end was trimmed by 5 bases and the J gene end by 3 bases; junction bases not matched to a gene: 5. CDR3 nucleotides: TGTGCCAGCAGCCCGGGACAGGGCAACTACGAGCAGTACTTC. The encoded protein is CASSPGQGNYEQYF.

The chain is built from TRBV2 and TRBJ2-7; the match to TRBD1 covers 7 bases. Trimming cost V 11 bases and J 3 bases; bases outside gene matches: 7. Germline V gives CDR1 SNHLY, CDR2 FYNNEI. The length of the CDR3 is 12 residues. The CDR3 loop is CAGKQGSYEQYF. For the CDR3, the DNA is TGTGCCGGCAAACAGGGGAGCTACGAGCAGTACTTC.

The genes are TRBV7-9 and TRBJ1-2; possibly TRBD1 for D (6 bases). Per the germline V gene, CDR1 is SEHNR and CDR2 is FQNEAQ (reference sequence). Trimming stripped 1 base from V and 0 bases from J, with 12 bases between. CDR3 length: 16 amino acids. The CDR3 region is CASSLVQGSPNYGYTF. The CDR3 DNA sequence: TGTGCCAGCAGCTTAGTACAGGGCTCGCCTAACTATGGCTACACCTTC.

The gene calls are TRBV4-2 and TRBJ1-5; no clear D gene. Trimming took 1 base from V and 1 from J, leaving 8 bases between them. Germline-derived CDR1 and CDR2 are LGHNA and YNFKEQ. There are 15 residues in the CDR3. The CDR3 region has the DNA TGTGCCAGCAGCCAAGTCAGGCAAAGCAATCAGCCCCAGCATTTT. Amino acids: CASSQVRQSNQPQHF.

The gene calls are TRBV7-9 and TRBJ2-7; the match to TRBD2 covers 7 bases. V trimming: 2 bases; J trimming: 2 bases; junction bases outside the gene matches: 6. The CDR3 runs to 15 residues. CDR1 and CDR2 from the germline V gene are SEHNR and FQNEAQ (reference sequence). For the CDR3, the DNA is TGTGCCAGCAGCTTATCAGGAGCGGGAACCTACGAGCAGTACTTC. This codes for CASSLSGAGTYEQYF. The full variable domain, in which reference TRBV7-9 and TRBJ2-7 provide the parts outside the CDR3, is DTGVSQNPRHKITKRGQNVTFRCDPISEHNRLYWYRQTLGQGPEFLTYFQNEAQLEKSRLLSDRFSAERPKGSFSTLEIQRTEQGDSAMYLCASSLSGAGTYEQYFGPGTRLTVT.

The gene calls are TRBV4-3 and TRBJ2-3; 9 bases line up with TRBD2. Germline V gene data show CDR1 as LGHNA and CDR2 as YSLEER. V trimming: 0 bases; J trimming: 6 bases; junction bases outside the gene matches: 4. This CDR3 region has 15 residues. Here the CDR3 DNA reads TGCGCCAGCAGCCAAGAGCTGAGCGGGGGGGATACGCAGTATTTT. Protein sequence: CASSQELSGGDTQYF.

This chain links TRBV5-1 with TRBJ1-2, with 9 bases that match TRBD1. Germline V CDR1 and CDR2: SGHRS, YFSETQ. V was clipped by 3 bases and J by 5 bases; unmatched bases: 5. The CDR3 has 14 amino acids. CDR3 in amino acids: CASSSLGQGYGYTF. The CDR3 region has the DNA TGCGCCAGCAGCTCGTTAGGACAGGGGTATGGCTACACCTTC.

J is TRBJ2-7 and V is TRBV6-5; D may be TRBD2 (5 bases). V shed 5 bases and J shed 6 bases, with 17 bases lying between them. Germline lookup yields CDR1 MNHEY and CDR2 SVGAGI. The CDR3 is 14 amino acids. The CDR3 protein is CASSAAPGILEQYF. The CDR3 region has the DNA TGTGCCAGCAGTGCTGCCCCCGGGATCCTCGAGCAGTACTTC.

This chain uses TRBV7-9 with TRBJ2-1; TRBD2 agrees at 9 bases. Per germline, CDR1 SEHNR and CDR2 FQNEAQ (reference sequence). With V trimmed by 7 bases and J by 8 bases, 15 bases remained unmatched. This CDR3 contains 16 residues. CDR3 region: CASIPLGGRASDEQFF. CDR3 DNA: TGTGCCAGCATTCCATTGGGCGGGAGGGCCTCAGATGAGCAGTTCTTC.

This clone was seen a few times. The J gene is TRBJ2-3, the V gene TRBV7-9; 11 nucleotides agree with TRBD2. CDR1 and CDR2 (germline): SEHNR, FQNEAQ (reference sequence). CDR3 length equals 16 residues. V gave up 5 bases and J gave up 6 bases; unmatched junction bases: 10. The CDR3 is CASSTPTSGSYDTQYF. Written as DNA, the CDR3 is TGTGCCAGCAGCACTCCCACTAGCGGGAGCTATGATACGCAGTATTTT.

V and J are TRBV6-5 and TRBJ1-2, with D unclear. Trimming took 10 bases from V and 8 from J, leaving 14 bases between them. The CDR3 contains 11 residues. Germline-derived CDR1 and CDR2 are MNHEY and SVGAGI. CDR3 bases: TGTGCCACCCATGCGTTACCCGGCTACACCTTC. This translates into CATHALPGYTF.